Included here is one T cell receptor (beta chain) sequence, with context. The ends lost 5 bases at V and 4 bases at J; junction bases unmatched: 2. The germline V gene has CDR1 SGHTA and CDR2 FQGTGA. There are 13 residues in the CDR3. These data come from a study of blood T cell repertoires in COVID-19. Study-wide context: Material from acute and convalescent COVID-19 was sourced from the United States, Italy and Spain. PBMCs, B-cell-depleted T cells, or T cells were the source of the cDNA or gDNA that made up the material.

Source study methods: Estimated nucleated cell counts came from reference gene primer amplification. TCRdb's copy holds only in-frame clones and misses some; the assay was immunoSEQ multiplex PCR. That table gives V, J and clone size, and the DNA gave D and trimming. Of about 170,000 clones in the sample, 84% were seen once. Sequences were obtained from peripheral blood. The receptor comes from a man aged 35 to 55 who had recovered from COVID-19. J is TRBJ2-7 and V is TRBV7-3; 10 bases agree with TRBD1. This CDR3 reads CASSQDRGYEQYF. The CDR3 coding sequence is TGTGCCAGCAGCCAGGACAGGGGGTACGAGCAGTACTTC.